The present entry profiles one TCR beta chain with its context. From germline, CDR1 is ENHRY and CDR2 SYGVKD. Trimming stripped 4 bases from V and 2 bases from J, with 8 bases between. The CDR3 runs to 13 residues. This sample is part of a study of blood T cell repertoires in COVID-19. Sequencing used immunoSEQ multiplex PCR; TCRdb keeps in-frame clones, though not all of them. The sample has more than 300,000 clones, 87% seen once. During active infection, Seattle patients enrolled and were then monitored through disease. Specimen: peripheral blood. V is TRBV10-3 and J is TRBJ1-1; no firm D call. This clonotype was sampled from a woman in her thirties with COVID-19, enrolled during active disease. This chain's CDR3 is CAISGRDNTEAFF. CDR3 sequence (DNA): TGTGCCATCAGTGGGAGAGATAACACTGAAGCTTTCTTT.